This T cell receptor (beta chain) was observed in a study of T-cell reconstitution after alpha-beta-depleted transplantation in children. As concerns this clonotype: Its matching antigen is unknown.

Study-level results: High day-60 TCRbeta diversity in some patients came from surviving recipient T cells and thymic progenitors.

Preparing the TCRbeta library involved the use of unique molecular identifiers. TCRdb used MiXCR to reprocess the PCR reads, holding one entry per CDR3 protein. The repertoire has more than 500,000 distinct CDR3 sequences, over 10% of them found once; the top ten carry 13% to 15%. V lost 6 bases to trimming and J lost 0 bases, with 10 bases between them. CDR3 size: 13 residues. Germline assignment: CDR1 SGHRS and CDR2 YFSETQ. Sequencing was performed on PBMCs, mostly from graft donor cells, taken 180 days after TCRalphabeta/CD19-depleted stem cell transplant. The source is a female patient between 2 and 15 years old who had a stem cell transplant for aplastic anemia, so the T cells may come from the graft donor. The chain is built from TRBV5-1 and TRBJ2-7, with D possibly matching TRBD1 (6 bases). The CDR3 nucleotides read TGCGCCAGCAAACAGGGAAGCTCCTACGAGCAGTACTTC. Translating gives CASKQGSSYEQYF.